These T cell receptor beta chains were read from a single sample in a study of T cells after yellow fever vaccination. TCRdb reanalysed the 5' RACE reads using MiXCR and keeps one entry per CDR3 protein. The sample includes 450,000 to 600,000 distinct CDR3 sequences, less than 20% of them seen just once. Sequences were derived from PBMCs, sampled about 5 days after the first yellow fever vaccination. The receptors were sampled from a man aged 18 to 30 who received the YFV17D yellow fever vaccine. Each CDR3 is given with its conserved first and last residue. A D gene is named only where the DNA matches it firmly. The size field is filled for only some rows; it gives once, few, many or a size class.

V: TRBV29-1; size: NA; J: TRBJ2-1; D: NA; DNA: TGCAGCGTTGAAGGAAGGGGGGAGAACAATGAGCAGTTCTTC; CDR3: CSVEGRGENNEQFF
V: TRBV12-3/TRBV12-4; size: few; J: TRBJ2-2; D: NA; DNA: TGTGCCAGCAGTTCACCGGGACAAGTGCACACCGGGGAGCTGTTTTTT; CDR3: CASSSPGQVHTGELFF
V: TRBV6-6; size: few; J: TRBJ1-5; D: NA; DNA: TGTGCCAGCAGGGGGGAGGGGAATCAGCCCCAGCATTTT; CDR3: CASRGEGNQPQHF
V: TRBV5-1; size: few; J: TRBJ2-1; D: TRBD1; DNA: TGCGCCAGCAGCCCTACAGGGGTCTTAGGGAATGAGCAGTTCTTC; CDR3: CASSPTGVLGNEQFF
V: TRBV4-1; size: many; J: TRBJ1-6; D: NA; DNA: TGCGCCAGCAGCCTCTTAAGTAGGGGCAGGCACCCTTATAATTCACCCCTCCACTTT; CDR3: CASSLLSRGRHPYNSPLHF
V: TRBV11-2; size: NA; J: TRBJ2-3; D: TRBD2; DNA: TGTGCCAGCAGCCCAGGGACTAGCGGGGGAGTTAGCACAGATACGCAGTATTTT; CDR3: CASSPGTSGGVSTDTQYF
V: TRBV28; size: few; J: TRBJ1-6; D: NA; DNA: TGTGCCAGCAGGGGGGGAGGTGTGGGCTCCTATAATTCACCCCTCCACTTT; CDR3: CASRGGGVGSYNSPLHF
V: TRBV18; size: few; J: TRBJ2-2; D: NA; DNA: TGTGCCAGCTCACGTCAGGGCCTCGGGATCGGGGAGCTGTTTTTT; CDR3: CASSRQGLGIGELFF
V: TRBV27; size: once; J: TRBJ1-6; D: TRBD1; DNA: TGTGCCAGCAGTCCAAAAGGGGGACAGCAGGTTTTCCCCCTCCACTTT; CDR3: CASSPKGGQQVFPLHF
V: TRBV5-1; size: few; J: TRBJ2-1; D: NA; DNA: TGCGCCAGCAGGTTACAGGGAACCTACAATGAGCAGTTCTTC; CDR3: CASRLQGTYNEQFF